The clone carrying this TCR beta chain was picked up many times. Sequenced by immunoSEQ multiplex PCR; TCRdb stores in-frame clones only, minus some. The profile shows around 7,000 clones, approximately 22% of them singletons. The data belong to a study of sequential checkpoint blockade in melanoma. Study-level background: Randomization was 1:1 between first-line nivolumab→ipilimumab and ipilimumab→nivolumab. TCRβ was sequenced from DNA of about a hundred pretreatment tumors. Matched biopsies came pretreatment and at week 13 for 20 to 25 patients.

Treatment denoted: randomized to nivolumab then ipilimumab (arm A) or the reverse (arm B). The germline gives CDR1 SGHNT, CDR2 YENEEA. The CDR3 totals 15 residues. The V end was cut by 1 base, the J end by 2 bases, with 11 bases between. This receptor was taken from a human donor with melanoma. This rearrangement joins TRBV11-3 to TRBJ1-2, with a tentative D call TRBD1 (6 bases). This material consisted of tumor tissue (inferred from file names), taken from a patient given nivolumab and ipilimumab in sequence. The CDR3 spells CASSLGGALNYGYTF. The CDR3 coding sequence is TGTGCCAGCAGCTTAGGGGGGGCTCTGAACTATGGCTACACCTTC.